Listed below are T cell receptor beta chains from one sample, sequenced in a study of cytomegalovirus exposure and HLA in healthy donors. TCRdb keeps only in-frame clones here, not all; method: immunoSEQ multiplex PCR. Of approximately 150,000 clones in the sample, about 80% are singletons; the top ten hold 1.9%. Sequenced material: PBMCs. All receptors come from a woman aged 35 to 49 in good health and CMV-seronegative. The CDR3 runs from the conserved cysteine through the conserved F or W. A D gene is named only where the DNA matches it firmly. Size is stated for part of the rows, as once, few or many counts, or as a class when the clone is expanded.

.	16	TRBV9	TRBD1	TRBJ1-4	CASSVTDRATNEKLFF	TGTGCCAGCAGCGTAACGGACAGGGCAACTAATGAAAAACTGTTTTTT
.	15	TRBV2	TRBD2	TRBJ2-1	CASTIQGREVGEQFF	TGTGCCAGCACAATCCAGGGACGGGAGGTCGGTGAGCAGTTCTTC
.	15	TRBV28	TRBD1	TRBJ2-3	CASSRGDRGSDTQYF	TGTGCCAGCAGCCGGGGGGACAGGGGGTCGGATACGCAGTATTTT
.	16	TRBV11-2	.	TRBJ2-1	CASSLGPTRFYNEQFF	TGTGCCAGCAGCTTAGGGCCGACTAGATTCTACAATGAGCAGTTCTTC
.	17	TRBV7-2	TRBD2	TRBJ2-1	CASSPAGGLAGHNEQFF	TGTGCCAGCAGCCCCGCCGGAGGGCTAGCGGGACACAATGAGCAGTTCTTC
.	17	TRBV19	TRBD2	TRBJ2-1	CASSIVGASGRWNEQFF	TGTGCCAGTAGTATAGTTGGGGCTAGCGGGAGATGGAATGAGCAGTTCTTC
.	15	TRBV5-1	TRBD1	TRBJ1-3	CASSGGQGSGNTIYF	TGCGCCAGCAGCGGGGGACAGGGCTCTGGAAACACCATATATTTT
.	23	TRBV28	TRBD2	TRBJ2-1	CASSLWGQDIPGTSGTIYNEQFF	TGTGCCAGCAGTTTATGGGGACAGGACATTCCCGGGACTAGCGGAACTATTTACAATGAGCAGTTCTTC
.	14	TRBV6-6	.	TRBJ2-7	CASSYLGGVLVQYF	TGTGCCAGCAGTTACTTGGGCGGGGTGTTAGTGCAGTACTTC
.	15	TRBV29-1	.	TRBJ2-2	CSVEDQLASTGELFF	TGCAGCGTTGAAGACCAGTTAGCGAGCACCGGGGAGCTGTTTTTT
few	15	TRBV6-5	.	TRBJ1-5	CASKLGFSANQPQHF	TGTGCCAGCAAACTAGGGTTCTCCGCCAATCAGCCCCAGCATTTT
.	17	TRBV10-3	TRBD1	TRBJ2-1	CAISVHTGTGSVNEQFF	TGTGCCATCAGTGTACACACCGGGACAGGGTCCGTCAATGAGCAGTTCTTC
.	14	TRBV5-4	.	TRBJ2-7	CASSLGTSFYEQYF	TGTGCCAGCAGCCTGGGGACATCCTTCTACGAGCAGTACTTC
.	15	TRBV4-2	TRBD2	TRBJ2-7	CASSHLLASSYEQYF	TGTGCCAGCAGCCACTTACTAGCGTCGTCCTACGAGCAGTACTTC
.	17	TRBV7-9	.	TRBJ1-3	CASSLRGHRVPGNTIYF	TGTGCCAGCAGCTTACGAGGCCACAGGGTGCCTGGAAACACCATATATTTT
.	11	TRBV20-1	.	TRBJ2-1	CSANRLDEQFF	TGCAGTGCAAACAGACTAGATGAGCAGTTCTTC
.	16	TRBV28	.	TRBJ2-2	CASSFYPAENTGELFF	TGTGCCAGCAGTTTCTACCCAGCGGAAAACACCGGGGAGCTGTTTTTT
.	13	TRBV7-2	.	TRBJ2-7	CASSSSSGYEQYF	TGTGCCAGCAGCTCCTCCTCAGGCTACGAGCAGTACTTC
.	14	TRBV27	TRBD2	TRBJ2-1	CASSLVSGRNEQFF	TGTGCCAGCAGTTTGGTTAGCGGGAGAAATGAGCAGTTCTTC
.	14	TRBV11-3	TRBD1	TRBJ2-2	CASSLRQGAGELFF	TGTGCCAGCAGCCTAAGACAGGGGGCCGGGGAGCTGTTTTTT
.	16	TRBV5-6	TRBD2	TRBJ2-3	CASIGTSGTVTDTQYF	TGTGCCAGCATCGGGACTAGCGGGACGGTCACAGATACGCAGTATTTT
.	18	TRBV6-4	.	TRBJ2-1	CASSKFSGLIVKNNEQFF	TGTGCCAGCAGCAAATTTTCGGGACTCATTGTTAAGAACAATGAGCAGTTCTTC
.	17	TRBV6-4	TRBD1	TRBJ2-3	CASSDGQGLDHTDTQYF	TGTGCCAGCAGTGACGGACAGGGGCTTGACCACACAGATACGCAGTATTTT
.	14	TRBV21-1	.	TRBJ1-1	CASGPGGAYTEAFF	TGTGCCAGCGGTCCAGGGGGCGCATACACTGAAGCTTTCTTT
.	16	TRBV5-1	TRBD1	TRBJ1-5	CASSLAGTGGLQPQHF	TGCGCCAGCAGCTTGGCCGGGACAGGGGGTCTTCAGCCCCAGCATTTT
.	15	TRBV18	TRBD1	TRBJ2-3	CASSPRGTGTDTQYF	TGTGCCAGCTCACCAAGAGGGACAGGCACAGATACGCAGTATTTT
.	15	TRBV7-2	.	TRBJ1-5	CASSRSPGVDQPQHF	TGTGCCAGCAGCCGCAGTCCGGGGGTGGATCAGCCCCAGCATTTT
.	14	TRBV6-4	.	TRBJ1-5	CASSPGWRNQPQHF	TGTGCCAGCAGTCCAGGGTGGCGCAATCAGCCCCAGCATTTT
.	13	TRBV10-1	TRBD1	TRBJ1-1	CASARQGTTEAFF	TGCGCCAGCGCCAGACAGGGGACGACTGAAGCTTTCTTT
.	17	TRBV4-1	.	TRBJ1-3	CASSQWLAFSSGNTIYF	TGCGCCAGCAGCCAATGGTTAGCCTTCAGCTCTGGAAACACCATATATTTT
once	16	TRBV7-2	TRBD2	TRBJ2-1	CASSLLGLAAYNEQFF	TGTGCCAGCAGCTTACTGGGACTAGCGGCCTACAATGAGCAGTTCTTC
.	14	TRBV5-1	TRBD2	TRBJ2-7	CASSLGTSGYEQYF	TGCGCCAGCAGCTTAGGGACTAGCGGTTACGAGCAGTACTTC
.	16	TRBV5-6	TRBD1	TRBJ1-3	CASSSTPGQAGNTIYF	TGTGCCAGCAGCTCTACCCCGGGACAGGCGGGAAACACCATATATTTT
few	17	TRBV28	.	TRBJ2-1	CASSRPGGTSSYNEQFF	TGTGCCAGCAGTCGACCCGGCGGGACCAGCTCCTACAATGAGCAGTTCTTC
.	14	TRBV19	TRBD2	TRBJ2-2	CATGLALTTGELFF	TGTGCCACCGGACTAGCTCTGACCACCGGGGAGCTGTTTTTT
.	16	TRBV5-4	.	TRBJ1-3	CASSRRSESSGNTIYF	TGTGCCAGCAGTCGACGATCGGAGAGCTCTGGAAACACCATATATTTT
.	18	TRBV4-3	TRBD2	TRBJ2-3	CASSQGGLAGGVTDTQYF	TGCGCCAGCAGCCAAGGAGGACTAGCGGGAGGGGTCACAGATACGCAGTATTTT
few	16	TRBV5-4	.	TRBJ1-2	CASSLTQGGPEYGYTF	TGTGCCAGCAGCTTGACTCAGGGAGGTCCCGAATATGGCTACACCTTC
.	16	TRBV4-2	.	TRBJ2-7	CASSQESHASSYEQYF	TGTGCCAGCAGCCAAGAAAGCCACGCTAGCTCCTACGAGCAGTACTTC
.	15	TRBV4-3	.	TRBJ1-2	CASSQAPQGPYGYTF	TGCGCCAGCAGCCAAGCCCCACAGGGTCCCTATGGCTACACCTTC
.	14	TRBV5-1	.	TRBJ2-1	CASKKGTDLNEQFF	TGCGCCAGCAAAAAAGGGACTGACCTCAATGAGCAGTTCTTC
.	16	TRBV28	.	TRBJ2-1	CASRRPGTRSYNEQFF	TGTGCCAGCAGAAGACCCGGGACAAGGTCCTACAATGAGCAGTTCTTC